This T cell receptor (beta chain) was identified during a study of siplizumab effects on memory and regulatory T cells. The CDR3 totals 15 residues. Germline V lookup: CDR1 ENHRY, CDR2 SYGVKD. Trimming removed 4 bases from V and 9 bases from J, with 16 bases in between. TCRdb's table, derived via immunoSEQ multiplex PCR, lists solely in-frame clones and lacks some. The sample lists about 110,000 clones, 85% to 95% occurring once. The receptor comes from a human donor in good health. V is TRBV10-3 and J is TRBJ1-6; D perhaps matches TRBD1 (5 bases). Sequenced input: CD4+ T cells sorted from blood. Written as DNA, the CDR3 is TGTGCCATCAGTGGCCAGGGAAGAAGCGGTTCACCCCTCCACTTT. This encodes CAISGQGRSGSPLHF.